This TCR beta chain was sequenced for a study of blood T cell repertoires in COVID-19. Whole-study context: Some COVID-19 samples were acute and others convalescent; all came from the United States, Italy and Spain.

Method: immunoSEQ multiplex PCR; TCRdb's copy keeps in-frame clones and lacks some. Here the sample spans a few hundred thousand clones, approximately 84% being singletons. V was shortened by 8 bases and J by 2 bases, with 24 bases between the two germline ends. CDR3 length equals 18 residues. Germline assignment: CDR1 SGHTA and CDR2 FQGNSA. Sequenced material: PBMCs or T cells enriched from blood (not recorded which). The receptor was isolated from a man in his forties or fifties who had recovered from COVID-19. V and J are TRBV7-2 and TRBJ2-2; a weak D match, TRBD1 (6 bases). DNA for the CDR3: TGTGCCAGCTGTTCGGTGGCAGGGGCCCTTTCAAACACCGGGGAGCTGTTTTTT. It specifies CASCSVAGALSNTGELFF.